These 29 T cell receptor beta chains share one sample of origin, sequenced in a study of PD-1 blockade in classical Hodgkin lymphoma. Sample time point: newly diagnosed, previously untreated cHL patient sample. Purification of CD4+ T cells from thawed PBMCs was achieved by magnetic negative selection. TCRdb keeps only in-frame clones here, not all; method: immunoSEQ multiplex PCR. The repertoire holds 20,000 to 30,000 clones, with around 90% as singletons. Sequencing was carried out using CD4+ T cells from blood. The receptor set was obtained from a human donor with classical Hodgkin lymphoma.

V gene TRBV9 combines with J gene TRBJ2-3, with 9 nucleotides matching TRBD2. The CDR3 extends over 16 amino acids. The ends lost 3 bases at V and 5 bases at J; junction bases unmatched: 10. Per the germline V gene, CDR1 is SGDLS and CDR2 is YYNGEE. The CDR3 nucleotides are TGTGCCAGCAGCGGACCGGGACTAGCTCTTATAGATACGCAGTATTTT. This encodes CASSGPGLALIDTQYF. The whole variable domain, filled in from reference TRBV9 and TRBJ2-3, reads DSGVTQTPKHLITATGQRVTLRCSPRSGDLSVYWYQQSLDQGLQFLIQYYNGEERAKGNILERFSAQQFPDLHSELNLSSLELGDSALYFCASSGPGLALIDTQYFGPGTRLTVL.

The chain couples TRBV7-8 to TRBJ1-1; tentative D call: TRBD1 (5 bases). V was trimmed by 4 bases and J by 2 bases, leaving 8 bases between them. There are 13 residues in the CDR3. The germline CDR1 and CDR2 sequences are SGHVS and FQNEAQ. CDR3 region: CASSSGRNTEAFF. CDR3 DNA: TGTGCCAGCAGCTCGGGACGAAACACTGAAGCTTTCTTT.

This rearrangement joins TRBV5-6 to TRBJ1-5; 7 bases are a match to TRBD1. This CDR3 comprises 13 residues. Germline V gives CDR1 SGHDT, CDR2 YYEEEE. V trimming: 5 bases; J trimming: 4 bases; junction bases outside the gene matches: 3. Here the CDR3 DNA reads TGTGCCAGCAGTCGACAGGGTAATCAGCCCCAGCATTTT. Translated, it gives CASSRQGNQPQHF.

The chain joins TRBV6-5 to TRBJ2-7; D might be TRBD1 (6 bases). The CDR3 length is 16 residues. CDR1 is MNHEY, CDR2 SVGAGI, per germline. The ends were cut back, 2 bases at V and 5 bases at J, with 19 bases in the middle. CDR3 coding DNA: TGTGCCAGCAGTTACGGGATCCAGGGGCCCGCCGACGAGCAGTACTTC. It specifies CASSYGIQGPADEQYF.

This clone is categorized as medium-sized. The CDR3, as DNA: TGCGCCAGCAGCTTGGCGGCATCCTACGAGCAGTACTTC. It codes for CASSLAASYEQYF. The chain employs TRBV5-1 and TRBJ2-7; D ambiguous. This CDR3 has 13 amino acids. Germline V gene sequence: CDR1 SGHRS, CDR2 YFSETQ. The V end was cut by 0 bases, the J end by 1 base, with 5 bases between.

V is TRBV2 and J is TRBJ1-5, with no clear D. This CDR3 comprises 14 residues. The V end was cut by 1 base, the J end by 5 bases, with 9 bases between. Germline V gene sequence: CDR1 SNHLY, CDR2 FYNNEI. The CDR3 loop is CASSEVQDDQPQHF. In nucleotides, the CDR3 is TGTGCCAGCAGTGAAGTTCAGGACGATCAGCCCCAGCATTTT.

The chain recombines TRBV4-2 with TRBJ2-7; 10 bases are shared with TRBD2. Germline CDR1 is LGHNA and CDR2 is YNFKEQ. The CDR3 loop spans 16 amino acids. Trimming took 5 bases from V and 3 from J; bases not matched to a gene: 10. For the CDR3, the DNA is TGTGCCAGCAGCGTAACGGCCGGGACTAGCGACTACGAGCAGTACTTC. It encodes CASSVTAGTSDYEQYF.

The chain uses TRBV7-6 and TRBJ2-2, with TRBD1 matching over 7 bases. The CDR3 length is 17 residues. V was clipped by 6 bases and J by 4 bases; unmatched bases: 14. The V gene's germline CDR1 is SGHVS and CDR2 FNYEAQ. CDR3 amino acids: CASRSTATGWGTGELFF. CDR3 DNA: TGTGCCAGCAGGTCGACAGCGACAGGGTGGGGCACCGGGGAGCTGTTTTTT. The whole variable domain, filled in from reference TRBV7-6 and TRBJ2-2, reads GAGVSQSPRYKVTKRGQDVALRCDPISGHVSLYWYRQALGQGPEFLTYFNYEAQQDKSGLPNDRFSAERPEGSISTLTIQRTEQRDSAMYRCASRSTATGWGTGELFFGEGSRLTVL.

The J gene is TRBJ1-1, the V gene TRBV19; no definite D call. The V gene lost 3 bases and the J gene lost 3 bases, with 8 bases spanning the gap. CDR1 is LNHDA and CDR2 is SQIVND in the germline V gene (reference sequence). The CDR3 runs to 13 residues. As DNA, the CDR3 is TGTGCCAGTAGTATTGCAAGGGACACTGAAGCTTTCTTT. Translating it yields CASSIARDTEAFF.

This chain connects TRBV5-4 to TRBJ1-1; 8 bases are shared with TRBD1. With 4 bases clipped from V and 5 bases from J, the junction kept 10 bases outside the gene matches. Germline lookup yields CDR1 SGHNT and CDR2 YYREEE (reference sequence). CDR3 length: 15 amino acids. The CDR3: CASSTGQAVGTEAFF. In DNA, the CDR3 is TGTGCCAGCAGCACGGGACAGGCCGTAGGAACTGAAGCTTTCTTT.

The chain employs TRBV10-1 and TRBJ2-2; possibly TRBD2 for D (5 bases). CDR3 length: 13 amino acids. The V end lost 4 bases, the J end lost 4 bases, and 7 bases lay between the germline ends. From germline, CDR1 is WNHNN and CDR2 SYGVQD (reference sequence). The CDR3 DNA sequence: TGCGCCAGCAGTGCTAGCTCCACCGGGGAGCTGTTTTTT. It specifies CASSASSTGELFF.

The V call is TRBV13, the J call TRBJ2-3; 12 nucleotides agree with TRBD2. V dropped 4 bases and J dropped 1; count of bases not matched to a gene: 3. The CDR3 is made up of 16 amino acids. In germline, CDR1 is PRHDT, CDR2 FYEKMQ (reference sequence). CDR3 coding DNA: TGTGCCAGCAGCTCGTGGACTAGCGGGGGCACAGATACGCAGTATTTT. It is translated as CASSSWTSGGTDTQYF. The complete variable domain, with remaining parts taken from reference TRBV13 and TRBJ2-3, reads AAGVIQSPRHLIKEKRETATLKCYPIPRHDTVYWYQQGPGQDPQFLISFYEKMQSDKGSIPDRFSAQQFSDYHSELNMSSLELGDSALYFCASSSWTSGGTDTQYFGPGTRLTVL.

This chain links TRBV29-1 with TRBJ1-2; no definite D call. The CDR3 extends over 13 amino acids. CDR1 SQVTM and CDR2 ANQGSEA come from the germline V gene. V was cut by 8 bases and J by 6 bases, with 19 bases left in between. CDR3 DNA: TGCAGCATCCGGGATCCCGAGGGCAATGGCTACACCTTC. It yields the protein CSIRDPEGNGYTF.

This sequence joins TRBV7-7 and TRBJ2-6, with TRBD1 identical over 10 bases. This CDR3 region has 17 residues. With V trimmed by 5 bases and J by 2 bases, 6 bases remained unmatched. CDR1 and CDR2 from the germline V gene are SSHAT and FNYEAQ (reference sequence). The CDR3 sequence: CASSPEDRGAGANVLTF. The DNA for the CDR3 is TGTGCCAGCAGCCCCGAGGACAGGGGGGCTGGGGCCAACGTCCTGACTTTC. Based on the CDR3 plus reference TRBV7-7 and TRBJ2-6, the full variable domain is GAGVSQSPRYKVTKRGQDVTLRCDPISSHATLYWYQQALGQGPEFLTYFNYEAQPDKSGLPSDRFSAERPEGSISTLTIQRTEQRDSAMYRCASSPEDRGAGANVLTFGAGSRLTVL.

The chain recombines TRBV19 with TRBJ1-5; TRBD1 agrees at 8 bases. The germline gives CDR1 LNHDA, CDR2 SQIVND (reference sequence). The V and J ends lost 2 bases and 2 bases, in that order; junction bases with no gene match: 2. The CDR3 loop spans 15 amino acids. Written as DNA, the CDR3 is TGTGCCAGTAGTATACAGGACAGGGGCAATCAGCCCCAGCATTTT. This translates into CASSIQDRGNQPQHF.

The chain couples TRBV12-5 to TRBJ2-5, with a tentative D call TRBD1 (6 bases). There are 15 residues in the CDR3. From germline, CDR1 is LGHNT and CDR2 FRNRAP. V was shortened by 5 bases and J by 2 bases, with 15 bases between the two germline ends. Here the CDR3 DNA reads TGTGCTAGTGGTACTTCACGACAGGTACAAGAGACCCAGTACTTC. It encodes CASGTSRQVQETQYF. Complete variable domain (other parts from reference TRBV12-5 and TRBJ2-5): DARVTQTPRHKVTEMGQEVTMRCQPILGHNTVFWYRQTMMQGLELLAYFRNRAPLDDSGMPKDRFSAEMPDATLATLKIQPSEPRDSAVYFCASGTSRQVQETQYFGPGTRLLVL.

The gene calls are TRBV7-8 and TRBJ2-5; 8 positions match TRBD1. Germline V gene data show CDR1 as SGHVS and CDR2 as FQNEAQ. The CDR3 is 14 residues long. The ends lost 4 bases at V and 1 base at J; junction bases unmatched: 2. The CDR3 sequence is CASSWGTGQETQYF. CDR3 nucleotide sequence: TGTGCCAGCAGCTGGGGGACAGGCCAAGAGACCCAGTACTTC.

This clone was counted once. This rearrangement joins TRBV2 to TRBJ1-3, with D unresolved. This CDR3 is built from 14 residues. The V and J ends lost 3 bases and 4 bases respectively, with 10 bases between them. The V gene's germline CDR1 is SNHLY and CDR2 FYNNEI. The CDR3 sequence: CASSDFLIGNTIYF. CDR3 sequence (DNA): TGTGCCAGCAGTGACTTCCTGATAGGAAACACCATATATTTT.

The V call is TRBV28, the J call TRBJ1-2; maybe TRBD1 (6 bases). Trimming pared 6 bases from V and 4 bases from J, leaving 24 bases between. Germline values: CDR1 MDHEN, CDR2 SYDVKM. CDR3 length equals 17 residues. This chain's CDR3 is CASSPPSGGRGGYGYTF. The DNA of the CDR3 is TGTGCCAGCAGCCCCCCCAGCGGGGGCAGGGGAGGCTATGGCTACACCTTC.

The rearrangement joins TRBV27 to TRBJ1-1; no definite D call. This CDR3 has 13 residues. Germline-derived CDR1 and CDR2 are MNHEY and SMNVEV (reference sequence). V gave up 2 bases and J gave up 4 bases, with 8 bases separating them. CDR3 nucleotides: TGTGCCAGCAGTTTACGTGAGGGCACTGAAGCTTTCTTT. Amino acids: CASSLREGTEAFF.

This chain uses TRBV7-6 with TRBJ2-5; the match to TRBD2 covers 8 bases. CDR1 is SGHVS and CDR2 is FNYEAQ in the germline V gene. CDR3 size: 14 residues. Trimming removed 3 bases from V and 5 bases from J; junction bases left unmatched: 5. This CDR3 reads CASSFGTGGETQYF. The CDR3 nucleotides read TGTGCCAGCAGCTTCGGGACGGGGGGGGAGACCCAGTACTTC.

The V gene is TRBV5-1, the J gene TRBJ1-6; perhaps TRBD1 as D (6 bases). There are 16 residues in the CDR3. CDR1 SGHRS and CDR2 YFSETQ come from the germline V gene. The V end lost 3 bases, the J end lost 7 bases, and 17 bases lay between the germline ends. The DNA of the CDR3 is TGCGCCAGCAGCTCTGTAGGGACAAGAAGAAATTCACCCCTCCACTTT. It translates to CASSSVGTRRNSPLHF.

This rearrangement joins TRBV4-1 to TRBJ2-5; no clear D gene. V was trimmed by 1 base and J by 1 base, leaving 10 bases between them. The CDR3 spans 15 residues. In germline, CDR1 is MGHRA, CDR2 YSYEKL. CDR3: CASSQGMQIQETQYF. In nucleotides, the CDR3 is TGCGCCAGCAGCCAAGGTATGCAGATCCAAGAGACCCAGTACTTC.

The rearrangement joins TRBV7-6 to TRBJ2-7, with 7 positions matching TRBD2. The J segment lost 2 bases and the V segment lost 1 base, leaving 5 bases of the junction unmatched. CDR1 and CDR2 from the germline V gene are SGHVS and FNYEAQ. The CDR3 covers 15 residues. The CDR3 here is CASSLEASGPYEQYF. The CDR3 DNA reads TGTGCCAGCAGCTTAGAGGCTAGCGGACCCTACGAGCAGTACTTC.

This clone has a single count. The rearrangement joins TRBV5-8 to TRBJ2-1; 7 positions agree with TRBD1. Trimming removed 5 bases from V and 1 base from J; junction bases left unmatched: 9. The CDR3 totals 16 residues. Looked up from germline, CDR1 is SGHTS and CDR2 is YDEGEE. Here the CDR3 DNA reads TGTGCCAGCAGTCATCACAGACAGGGTTCCTACAATGAGCAGTTCTTC. Its translation: CASSHHRQGSYNEQFF.

This clone was observed a few times. CDR3 nucleotide sequence: TGTGCCAGTAGTACGGCCCGGGACAGTCACTATGGCTACACCTTC. Translation: CASSTARDSHYGYTF. J is TRBJ1-2 and V is TRBV19; TRBD1 agrees at 7 bases. The CDR3 loop spans 15 amino acids. The trim removed 4 bases at V and 3 bases at J, leaving 8 bases unmatched. Per germline, CDR1 LNHDA and CDR2 SQIVND (reference sequence).

In its sample, this clone was seen once. The CDR3 DNA reads TGTGCCAGCAGTGAGTTCGTCCGAAGGGGAGGCTACACCTTC. Translating it yields CASSEFVRRGGYTF. V gene TRBV6-1 combines with J gene TRBJ1-2; TRBD1 is a possible D gene (5 bases). The CDR3 sequence is 14 residues long. V was shortened by 3 bases and J by 8 bases, with 16 bases between the two germline ends. Germline loops: CDR1 MNHNS, CDR2 SASEGT.

The chain is built from TRBV29-1 and TRBJ1-1; D might be TRBD1 (5 bases). The CDR3 consists of 12 residues. Germline lookup yields CDR1 SQVTM and CDR2 ANQGSEA. The V end was cut by 8 bases, the J end by 2 bases, with 12 bases between. For the CDR3, the DNA is TGCAGCACATGGGACCTCAACACTGAAGCTTTCTTT. Its protein product is CSTWDLNTEAFF.

This clone came up once. This chain joins TRBV6-6 and TRBJ1-2, with D possibly being TRBD1 (5 bases). Germline V lookup: CDR1 MNHNY, CDR2 SVGAGI (reference sequence). The CDR3 has 16 amino acids. The V gene lost 0 bases and the J gene lost 4 bases, with 15 bases spanning the gap. The CDR3 DNA sequence: TGTGCCAGCAGTTACTCGGGCGGGGGGTACCCCTATGGCTACACCTTC. The encoded protein is CASSYSGGGYPYGYTF.